This TCR beta chain stems from a study of technical replicates of blood from a handful of donors. Here immunoSEQ multiplex PCR was the method, and the copy in TCRdb shows in-frame clones only, minus some. In the table there are 50,000 to 70,000 clones, roughly 90% of which are singletons. On this clone: This sample also contains other DNA sequences that code for the same CDR3.

This CDR3 has 15 residues. Germline-derived CDR1 and CDR2 are GTSNPN and SVGIG (reference sequence). J was trimmed by 0 bases and V by 0 bases; bases with no gene match: 2. The source of this sequence is a human donor in good health. Some clones in this sample may be carry-over from other donors' samples. The rearrangement joins TRBV30 to TRBJ2-3; TRBD2 matches at 8 bases. The material sequenced was PBMCs. The CDR3 loop reads CAWSVPSGSTDTQYF. The CDR3 region has the DNA TGTGCCTGGAGTGTACCTAGCGGGAGCACAGATACGCAGTATTTT. Based on the CDR3 plus reference TRBV30 and TRBJ2-3, the full variable domain is SQTIHQWPATLVQPVGSPLSLECTVEGTSNPNLYWYRQAAGRGLQLLFYSVGIGQISSEVPQNLSASRPQDRQFILSSKKLLLSDSGFYLCAWSVPSGSTDTQYFGPGTRLTVL.